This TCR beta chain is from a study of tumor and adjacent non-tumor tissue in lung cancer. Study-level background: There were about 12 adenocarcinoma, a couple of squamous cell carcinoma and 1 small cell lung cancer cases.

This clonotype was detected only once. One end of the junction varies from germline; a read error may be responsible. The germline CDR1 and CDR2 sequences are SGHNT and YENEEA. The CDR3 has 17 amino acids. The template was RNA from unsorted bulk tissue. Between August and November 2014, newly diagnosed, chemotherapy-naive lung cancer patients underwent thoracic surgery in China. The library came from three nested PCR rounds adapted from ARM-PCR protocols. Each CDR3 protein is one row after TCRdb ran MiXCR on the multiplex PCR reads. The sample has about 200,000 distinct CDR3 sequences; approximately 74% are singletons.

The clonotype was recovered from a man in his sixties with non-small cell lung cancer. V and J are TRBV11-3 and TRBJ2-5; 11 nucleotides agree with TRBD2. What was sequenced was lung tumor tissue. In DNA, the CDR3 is TGTGCCAGCAGCACCCTTCCTGTACTAGCGGGAGAAGAGACTCAGTACTTC. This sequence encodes CASSTLPVLAGEETQYF. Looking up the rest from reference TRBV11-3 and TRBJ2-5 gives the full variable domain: EAGVVQSPRYKIIEKKQPVAFWCNPISGHNTLYWYLQNLGQGPELLIRYENEEAVDDSQLPKDRFSAERLKGVDSTLKIQPAELGDSAVYLCASSTLPVLAGEETQYFGPGTRLLVL.